These 15 T cell receptor beta chains were sequenced from one sample in a study of CD8 T cells in Susac syndrome. After extraction with the RNeasy kit, roughly 0.5 to 1 ug of the RNA was reverse transcribed using random hexamers. TCRdb recomputed calls from the immunoSEQ multiplex PCR reads with MiXCR, one row per CDR3 protein. The table shows about 180,000 distinct CDR3 sequences, with more than 90% occurring only once. The specimen was CD4+ T cells from PBMCs. All receptors come from a human donor with multiple sclerosis.

This rearrangement joins TRBV6-5 to TRBJ1-2; TRBD1 matches at 9 bases. The CDR3 runs to 13 residues. CDR1 is MNHEY, CDR2 SVGAGI, per germline. The ends lost 7 bases at V and 4 bases at J; junction bases unmatched: 4. CDR3 sequence reads: CASKPDRGYGYTF. CDR3 nucleotides: TGTGCCAGCAAACCGGACAGGGGCTATGGCTACACCTTC.

V gene TRBV7-7 combines with J gene TRBJ2-5; weak D call: TRBD1 (5 bases). The CDR3 extends over 14 amino acids. Germline-derived CDR1 and CDR2 are SSHAT and FNYEAQ (reference sequence). V was cut by 4 bases and J by 1 base, with 10 bases left in between. The CDR3, as DNA: TGTGCCAGCAGCTCCCGACAGAGCCAAGAGACCCAGTACTTC. As protein: CASSSRQSQETQYF.

V gene TRBV3-1 combines with J gene TRBJ2-2; 7 bases are a match to TRBD2. Germline V gives CDR1 LGHDT, CDR2 YNNKEL (reference sequence). Losses at the gene ends were 1 base for V and 1 base for J; bases not matched to a gene: 6. This CDR3 comprises 17 residues. In nucleotides, the CDR3 is TGTGCCAGCAGCCAAGGATGGGGACTACAGAACACCGGGGAGCTGTTTTTT. Its translation: CASSQGWGLQNTGELFF.

The chain is built from TRBV30 and TRBJ1-5, with 9 bases that match TRBD1. This CDR3 has 13 amino acids. In germline, CDR1 is GTSNPN, CDR2 SVGIG (reference sequence). Trimming took 4 bases from V and 3 from J; bases not matched to a gene: 1. The CDR3 bases are TGTGCCTGGAACAGGGGGCCCAATCAGCCCCAGCATTTT. It encodes CAWNRGPNQPQHF.

The chain links TRBV2 to TRBJ1-6; weak D call: TRBD1 (5 bases). The germline CDR1 and CDR2 sequences are SNHLY and FYNNEI. This CDR3 is 13 amino acids long. V was pared by 6 bases and J by 9 bases, with 12 bases between. The CDR3 DNA reads as TGTGCCAGCAGGGGACGGAGTGGTTCACCCCTCCACTTT. It encodes CASRGRSGSPLHF.

The J gene is TRBJ2-5, the V gene TRBV30, with TRBD1 as a possible D gene (5 bases). CDR1 is GTSNPN and CDR2 is SVGIG in the germline V gene (reference sequence). V lost 1 base and J 4 bases, leaving 10 bases between the germline ends. The CDR3 consists of 13 residues. The CDR3 DNA reads as TGTGCCTGGAGTGAGGGAACAGGAGAGACCCAGTACTTC. The encoded protein is CAWSEGTGETQYF.

The chain couples TRBV6-2 or TRBV6-3 to TRBJ2-3, with 8 bases lining up with TRBD2. Germline lookup yields CDR1 MNHEY and CDR2 SVGEGT. The junction had 10 bases not matched to a gene; V was cut back by 7 bases and J by 4 bases. The CDR3 has 15 residues. The chain's CDR3 is CASTVGRADADTQYF. The CDR3 region has the DNA TGTGCCAGCACCGTCGGGAGGGCGGACGCAGATACGCAGTATTTT.

The rearrangement joins TRBV7-6 to TRBJ1-6, with D possibly matching TRBD1 (6 bases). CDR1 is SGHVS, CDR2 FNYEAQ, per germline. V gave up 5 bases and J gave up 9 bases, with 17 bases separating them. The CDR3 loop spans 15 amino acids. The CDR3 DNA reads TGTGCCAGCAGCCCCCAGGAGGGACACCTTTCACCCCTCCACTTT. It codes for CASSPQEGHLSPLHF.

The table lists this clonotype with a count of one. The J gene is TRBJ2-7, the V gene TRBV6-5; 11 bases align to TRBD1. The CDR3 is made up of 14 amino acids. CDR1 and CDR2 (germline): MNHEY, SVGAGI. Losses at the gene ends were 6 bases for V and 4 bases for J; bases not matched to a gene: 5. The CDR3 DNA is TGTGCCAGCAGCTTGGACAGGGGGCTGTACGAGCAGTACTTC. The encoded protein is CASSLDRGLYEQYF.

This sequence joins TRBV29-1 and TRBJ1-1; D is uncertain. Trimming removed 7 bases at V and 3 bases at J, with 6 bases between. The V gene's germline CDR1 is SQVTM and CDR2 ANQGSEA. This CDR3 is built from 10 residues. The DNA for the CDR3 is TGCAGCGGTGGGTACACTGAAGCTTTCTTT. This gives the protein CSGGYTEAFF.

Here the CDR3 DNA reads TGCAGTGCTAGAGCAGGGGCATCAAGCACAGATACGCAGTATTTT. Its protein product is CSARAGASSTDTQYF. V gene TRBV20-1 combines with J gene TRBJ2-3, with D perhaps TRBD1 (6 bases). The CDR3 has 15 residues. Looked up from germline, CDR1 is DFQATT and CDR2 is SNEGSKA (reference sequence). Trimming left V 1 base short and J 0 bases short, with 11 bases between.

The genes are TRBV3-1 and TRBJ1-5; D is unclear. Germline CDR1 reads LGHDT; CDR2 reads YNNKEL (reference sequence). Deletions cut 1 base from V and 7 bases from J, with 11 bases between. The CDR3 runs 14 residues. Written as DNA, the CDR3 is TGTGCCAGCAGCCAAGTTCCGGCCGTCCAGCCCCAGCATTTT. Amino acid sequence: CASSQVPAVQPQHF.

This clonotype was recorded once. V gene TRBV5-1 combines with J gene TRBJ2-1; D may match TRBD1 or TRBD2 (5 bases each). Germline V gives CDR1 SGHRS, CDR2 YFSETQ. V was pared by 0 bases and J by 4 bases, with 11 bases between. The CDR3 extends over 15 amino acids. The CDR3 spells CASSLGGSEYNEQFF. The CDR3 coding sequence is TGCGCCAGCAGCTTGGGGGGGTCGGAGTACAATGAGCAGTTCTTC.

V and J are TRBV19 and TRBJ2-5; TRBD1 might be the D (6 bases). Germline loops: CDR1 LNHDA, CDR2 SQIVND (reference sequence). The CDR3 totals 18 residues. V lost 4 bases and J 5 bases, leaving 26 bases between the germline ends. CDR3 protein: CASSTRGPGAQRGETQYF. The CDR3 bases are TGTGCCAGTAGTACCCGCGGGCCTGGGGCCCAAAGGGGGGAGACCCAGTACTTC. Full variable domain (remainder filled in from reference TRBV19 and TRBJ2-5): DGGITQSPKYLFRKEGQNVTLSCEQNLNHDAMYWYRQDPGQGLRLIYYSQIVNDFQKGDIAEGYSVSREKKESFPLTVTSAQKNPTAFYLCASSTRGPGAQRGETQYFGPGTRLLVL.

This clonotype was seen only a few times. J is TRBJ2-3 and V is TRBV20-1; maybe TRBD2 (6 bases). This CDR3 has 14 amino acids. The germline V gene encodes CDR1 DFQATT and CDR2 SNEGSKA (reference sequence). V lost 1 base and J 2 bases, leaving 10 bases between the germline ends. CDR3 region: CSARAGGATDTQYF. The CDR3 DNA follows: TGCAGTGCTAGAGCCGGGGGTGCCACAGATACGCAGTATTTT.